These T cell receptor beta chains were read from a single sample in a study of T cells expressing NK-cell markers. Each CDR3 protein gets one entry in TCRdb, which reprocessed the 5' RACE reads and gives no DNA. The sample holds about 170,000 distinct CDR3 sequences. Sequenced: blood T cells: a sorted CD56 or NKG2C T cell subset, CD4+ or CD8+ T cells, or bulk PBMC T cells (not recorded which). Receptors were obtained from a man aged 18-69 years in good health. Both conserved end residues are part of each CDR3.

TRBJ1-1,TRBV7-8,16,CASSRWAPTMNTEAFF
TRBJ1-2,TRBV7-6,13,CASSHQGFYGYTF
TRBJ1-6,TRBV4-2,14,CASSQDRPVSPLHF
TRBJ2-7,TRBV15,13,CATSRDMNDEQYF
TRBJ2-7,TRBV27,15,CASSPIVGISYEQYF
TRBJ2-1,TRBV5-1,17,CASSLEGLLGSYNEQFF
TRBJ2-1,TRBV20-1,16,CSASDDGGYLYNEQFF
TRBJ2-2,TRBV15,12,CATSAVRGELFF
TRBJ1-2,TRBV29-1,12,CSVESYNYGYTF
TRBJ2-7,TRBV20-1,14,CSARGRDRFYEQYF
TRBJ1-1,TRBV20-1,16,CSAQGQGRIANTEAFF
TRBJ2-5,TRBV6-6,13,CASSYSVGETQYF